This T cell receptor (beta chain) was found in a study of cytomegalovirus exposure and HLA in healthy donors. The study, taken as a whole, reports: In a later analysis, several top co-occurrence clusters appeared linked to parvovirus B19, influenza, CMV and Epstein-Barr virus.

The CDR3 extends over 15 amino acids. V lost 0 bases to trimming and J lost 4 bases, with 12 bases between them. CDR1 is SGHDN and CDR2 is FVKESK in the germline V gene. This PCR relied on a set of 60 Vbeta primers and 13 Jbeta primers. Some clones are missing from TCRdb's copy, which holds only in-frame ones; the method was immunoSEQ multiplex PCR. Among 55,000 to 80,000 clones listed, around 75% were seen once. About this clone: The antigen is unknown.

Input material: PBMCs. This sequence joins TRBV14 and TRBJ1-2; D possibly corresponds to TRBD1 (5 bases). The TCR was taken from a woman aged 25 to 39 in good health and CMV-seropositive. This CDR3 reads CASSQETDVVYGYTF. The CDR3 coding sequence is TGTGCCAGCAGCCAAGAGACAGACGTGGTCTATGGCTACACCTTC.